This T cell receptor beta chain came from a study of blood T cell repertoires in COVID-19. The V segment lost 4 bases and the J segment 3 bases; nucleotides outside the gene matches: 2. Germline lookup yields CDR1 LGHDT and CDR2 YNNKEL (reference sequence). This CDR3 is built from 15 residues. Original processing methods: Estimation of nucleated cell counts relied on the amplification of reference gene primers. Clones were sequenced by immunoSEQ multiplex PCR, and TCRdb holds only the in-frame ones, with some missing. V, J and clone size derive from that table, while D and trimming were established from the DNA sequence. The sample gives 150,000 to 200,000 clones, around 86% of which show up once; roughly 7.3% is in the top ten. In regard to this clone: The identical CDR3 is also encoded by other nucleotide sequences in the sample.

The chain joins TRBV3-1 (or the pseudogene TRBV3-2) to TRBJ2-7; TRBD2 aligns across 14 bases. Sequencing input: peripheral blood. This receptor was taken from a woman over 75 in a cohort sampled during active or convalescent COVID-19. The CDR3, as DNA: TGTGCCAGCAGCCCGGGACTAGCGGGGGACTACGAGCAGTACTTC. This translates into CASSPGLAGDYEQYF.